Listed below are T cell receptor beta chains from one sample, sequenced in a study of shared clonotypes between healthy human individuals. Clones were sequenced by immunoSEQ multiplex PCR, and TCRdb holds only the in-frame ones, with some missing. The data show about 2.1 million clones, roughly 95% seen once. Sequencing input: naive CD8+ T cells from PBMCs. Every receptor here comes from a man aged 18 to 30 in good health. Some clones in this sample may be carry-over from other donors' samples. Each CDR3 is given with its conserved first and last residue. Fields, in order: J gene, V gene, D gene, clone size, CDR3 protein, CDR3 DNA. The D gene is left open where the match is weak. Clone size appears in some rows only: once, few, many, or a class for an expanded clone.

>TRBJ2-3|TRBV2|TRBD2|NA
CGVLTSGTTDTQYF
TGTGGTGTCCTGACTAGCGGAACCACAGATACGCAGTATTTT
>TRBJ2-2|TRBV7-9|TRBD1|NA
CASSEQGTGELFF
TGTGCCAGCAGCGAACAGGGGACCGGGGAGCTGTTTTTT
>TRBJ2-7|TRBV7-9|TRBD1|NA
CASSKPGTGGSYEQYF
TGTGCCAGCAGCAAACCAGGGACAGGAGGAAGTTACGAGCAGTACTTC
>TRBJ2-3|TRBV4-1|NA|NA
CASSQEWESTDTQYF
TGCGCCAGCAGCCAAGAATGGGAATCCACAGATACGCAGTATTTT
>TRBJ1-1|TRBV4-3|NA|NA
CASSQEPDKAEAFF
TGCGCCAGCAGCCAAGAACCAGACAAAGCTGAAGCTTTCTTT
>TRBJ1-2|TRBV4-2|NA|NA
CASSQDRPGLYGYTF
TGTGCCAGCAGCCAAGATCGGCCGGGCCTCTATGGCTACACCTTC
>TRBJ1-2|TRBV25-1|NA|NA
CASRGGGAEGYTF
TGTGCCAGCAGGGGTGGGGGCGCAGAGGGCTACACCTTC
>TRBJ2-7|TRBV28|NA|NA
CASRRRSYEQYF
TGTGCCAGCAGACGGAGGTCCTACGAGCAGTACTTC
>TRBJ2-5|TRBV27|TRBD2|NA
CASSLSASGGVETQYF
TGTGCCAGCAGTTTATCAGCTAGCGGGGGGGTAGAGACCCAGTACTTC
>TRBJ2-2|TRBV7-6|NA|NA
CASSPITVANTGELFF
TGTGCCAGCAGCCCCATTACCGTCGCGAACACCGGGGAGCTGTTTTTT
>TRBJ2-2|TRBV7-9|TRBD2|NA
CASISTGTSGRAGELFF
TGTGCCAGCATCAGTACCGGGACTAGCGGGAGAGCCGGGGAGCTGTTTTTT
>TRBJ1-5|TRBV7-2|TRBD1|NA
CASSSRTGENQPQHF
TGTGCCAGCAGCTCACGGACAGGGGAGAATCAGCCCCAGCATTTT
>TRBJ2-7|TRBV6-5|NA|NA
CASRPWAETYEQYF
TGTGCCAGCAGGCCATGGGCGGAGACCTACGAGCAGTACTTC
>TRBJ2-7|TRBV11-2|TRBD1|NA
CASSLDHRGPYEQYF
TGTGCCAGCAGCTTAGATCACAGGGGCCCCTACGAGCAGTACTTC
>TRBJ1-1|TRBV11-2|NA|NA
CASSSANTEAFF
TGTGCCAGCAGCTCAGCGAACACTGAAGCTTTCTTT
>TRBJ2-7|TRBV7-9|NA|NA
CASSTEGTVPYEQYF
TGTGCCAGCAGCACGGAGGGGACAGTTCCCTACGAGCAGTACTTC
>TRBJ2-1|TRBV15|NA|NA
CATSRRGEEQFF
TGTGCCACCAGCAGGCGGGGAGAGGAGCAGTTCTTC
>TRBJ2-1|TRBV21-1|NA|NA
CASSTMGQGNYNEQFF
TGTGCCAGCAGCACAATGGGACAGGGAAACTACAATGAGCAGTTCTTC
>TRBJ1-2|TRBV19|TRBD1|NA
CAIWTGVYGYTF
TGTGCGATTTGGACAGGGGTTTATGGCTACACCTTC
>TRBJ1-1|TRBV28|NA|NA
CASRLWTGATEAFF
TGTGCCAGCAGGTTATGGACGGGGGCCACTGAAGCTTTCTTT
>TRBJ2-7|TRBV13|NA|once
CASQGQSSYEQYF
TGTGCCAGCCAGGGACAAAGCTCCTACGAGCAGTACTTC
>TRBJ2-7|TRBV27|NA|NA
CASSLNTGRAEQYF
TGTGCCAGCAGTTTAAACACTGGCAGGGCAGAGCAGTACTTC
>TRBJ2-1|TRBV7-8|NA|NA
CASSQRGDEQFF
TGTGCCAGCAGCCAAAGAGGGGATGAGCAGTTCTTC
>TRBJ1-1|TRBV30|NA|NA
CAWRRGSGAEAFF
TGTGCCTGGAGAAGAGGGAGCGGGGCTGAAGCTTTCTTT
>TRBJ1-4|TRBV28|NA|NA
CASRVVGEGANEKLFF
TGTGCCAGCAGGGTCGTGGGGGAAGGGGCTAATGAAAAACTGTTTTTT
>TRBJ1-5|TRBV6-5|TRBD1|NA
CASSGTGEVQPQHF
TGTGCCAGCAGTGGGACAGGGGAGGTTCAGCCCCAGCATTTT
>TRBJ2-2|TRBV19|TRBD2|NA
CASSHPGLGIGELFF
TGTGCCAGTAGCCACCCGGGACTAGGAATCGGGGAGCTGTTTTTT
>TRBJ2-7|TRBV19|TRBD1|NA
CASSIGDSPYEQYF
TGTGCCAGTAGTATTGGGGACAGCCCCTACGAGCAGTACTTC
>TRBJ2-7|TRBV5-1|TRBD1|NA
CASSFQGDHEQYF
TGCGCCAGCAGCTTTCAGGGGGACCACGAGCAGTACTTC
>TRBJ2-1|TRBV7-7|NA|NA
CASSASFPYNEQFF
TGTGCCAGCAGCGCTAGCTTCCCCTACAATGAGCAGTTCTTC
>TRBJ2-5|TRBV5-1|TRBD1|NA
CASSPSLGGRGKLVAQYF
TGCGCCAGCAGCCCTTCTCTTGGCGGCAGGGGGAAGCTGGTGGCCCAGTACTTC
>TRBJ1-2|TRBV29-1|NA|NA
CSVPGAIYGYTF
TGCAGCGTTCCCGGGGCGATCTATGGCTACACCTTC
>TRBJ1-4|TRBV7-9|NA|NA
CASSLVGGVDEKLFF
TGTGCCAGCAGCTTAGTTGGGGGCGTCGATGAAAAACTGTTTTTT
>TRBJ2-7|TRBV7-2|NA|NA
CASSLASGALYEQYF
TGTGCCAGCAGCTTAGCGTCGGGGGCTCTGTACGAGCAGTACTTC
>TRBJ2-1|TRBV25-1|TRBD2|NA
CASSDYQYGREYPNEQFF
TGTGCCAGCAGTGACTATCAATATGGGCGGGAGTACCCAAATGAGCAGTTCTTC
>TRBJ2-5|TRBV29-1|NA|NA
CSVEASGRRGLYQETQYF
TGCAGCGTTGAAGCCTCGGGACGCAGGGGACTGTACCAAGAGACCCAGTACTTC
>TRBJ2-3|TRBV7-6|NA|NA
CASSQREADTQYF
TGTGCCAGCAGCCAGAGGGAAGCAGATACGCAGTATTTT
>TRBJ2-7|TRBV28|NA|NA
CASSPKVYEQYF
TGTGCCAGCAGCCCCAAAGTCTACGAGCAGTACTTC
>TRBJ2-2|TRBV27|NA|NA
CASSFHADGMNTGELFF
TGTGCCAGCAGTTTCCACGCGGACGGGATGAACACCGGGGAGCTGTTTTTT
>TRBJ2-3|TRBV27|TRBD2|NA
CASSPEVLAGGPGGQYF
TGTGCCAGCAGTCCGGAAGTCCTAGCGGGAGGACCCGGGGGGCAGTATTTT